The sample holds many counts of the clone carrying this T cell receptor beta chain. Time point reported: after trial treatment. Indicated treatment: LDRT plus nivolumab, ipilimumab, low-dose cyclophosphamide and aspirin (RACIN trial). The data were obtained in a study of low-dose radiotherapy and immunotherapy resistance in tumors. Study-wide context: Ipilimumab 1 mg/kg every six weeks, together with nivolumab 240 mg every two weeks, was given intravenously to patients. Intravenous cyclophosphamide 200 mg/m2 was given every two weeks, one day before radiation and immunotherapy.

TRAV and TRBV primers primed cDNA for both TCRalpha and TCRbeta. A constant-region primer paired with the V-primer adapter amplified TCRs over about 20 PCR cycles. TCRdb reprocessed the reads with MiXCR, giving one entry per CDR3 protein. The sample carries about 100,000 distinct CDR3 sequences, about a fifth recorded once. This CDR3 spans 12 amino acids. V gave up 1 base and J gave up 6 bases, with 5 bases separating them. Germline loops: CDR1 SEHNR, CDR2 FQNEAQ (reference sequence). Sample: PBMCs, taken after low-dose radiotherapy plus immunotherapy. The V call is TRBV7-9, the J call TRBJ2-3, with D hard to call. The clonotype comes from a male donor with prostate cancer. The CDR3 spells CASSLEVDTQYF. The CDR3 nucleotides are TGTGCCAGCAGCTTAGAAGTGGATACGCAGTATTTT.